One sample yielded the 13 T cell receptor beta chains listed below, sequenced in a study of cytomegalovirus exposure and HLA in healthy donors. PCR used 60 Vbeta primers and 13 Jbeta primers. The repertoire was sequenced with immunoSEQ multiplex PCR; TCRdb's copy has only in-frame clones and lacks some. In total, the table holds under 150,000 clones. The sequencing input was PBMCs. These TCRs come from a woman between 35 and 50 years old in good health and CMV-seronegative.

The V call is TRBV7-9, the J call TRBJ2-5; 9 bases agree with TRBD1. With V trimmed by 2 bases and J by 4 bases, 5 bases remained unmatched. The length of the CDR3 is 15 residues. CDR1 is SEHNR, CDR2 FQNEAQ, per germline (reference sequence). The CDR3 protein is CASSLFTGGGETQYF. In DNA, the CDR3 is TGTGCCAGCAGCTTATTTACAGGGGGCGGAGAGACCCAGTACTTC.

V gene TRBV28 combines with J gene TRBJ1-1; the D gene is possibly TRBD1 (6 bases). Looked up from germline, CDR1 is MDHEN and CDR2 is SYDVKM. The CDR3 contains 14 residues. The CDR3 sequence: CLRGEGVLNTEAFF. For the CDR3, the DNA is TGTCTGCGCGGGGAGGGGGTACTGAACACTGAAGCTTTCTTT.

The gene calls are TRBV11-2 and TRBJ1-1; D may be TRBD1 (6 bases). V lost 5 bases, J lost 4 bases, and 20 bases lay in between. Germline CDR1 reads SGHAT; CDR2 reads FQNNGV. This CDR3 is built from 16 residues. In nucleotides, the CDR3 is TGTGCCAGCAGCCCCCGTTGCAGGGGTGAGGGCACTGAAGCTTTCTTT. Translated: CASSPRCRGEGTEAFF.

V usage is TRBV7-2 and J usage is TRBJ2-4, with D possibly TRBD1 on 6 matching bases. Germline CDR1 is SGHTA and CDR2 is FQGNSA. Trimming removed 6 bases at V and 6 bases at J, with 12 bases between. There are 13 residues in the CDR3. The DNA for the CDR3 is TGTGCCAGCAGTCAGGGGTCTCCAAACATTCAGTACTTC. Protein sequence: CASSQGSPNIQYF. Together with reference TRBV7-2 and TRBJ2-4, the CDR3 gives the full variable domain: GAGVSQSPSNKVTEKGKDVELRCDPISGHTALYWYRQSLGQGLEFLIYFQGNSAPDKSGLPSDRFSAERTGGSVSTLTIQRTQQEDSAVYLCASSQGSPNIQYFGAGTRLSVL.

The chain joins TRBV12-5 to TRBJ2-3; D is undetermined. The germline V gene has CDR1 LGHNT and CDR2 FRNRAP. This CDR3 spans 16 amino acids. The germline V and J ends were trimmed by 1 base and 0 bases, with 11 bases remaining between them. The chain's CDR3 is CASGLGVSPSTDTQYF. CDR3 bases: TGTGCTAGTGGTTTGGGGGTTAGCCCCAGCACAGATACGCAGTATTTT. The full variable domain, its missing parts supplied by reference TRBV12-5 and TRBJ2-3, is DARVTQTPRHKVTEMGQEVTMRCQPILGHNTVFWYRQTMMQGLELLAYFRNRAPLDDSGMPKDRFSAEMPDATLATLKIQPSEPRDSAVYFCASGLGVSPSTDTQYFGPGTRLTVL.

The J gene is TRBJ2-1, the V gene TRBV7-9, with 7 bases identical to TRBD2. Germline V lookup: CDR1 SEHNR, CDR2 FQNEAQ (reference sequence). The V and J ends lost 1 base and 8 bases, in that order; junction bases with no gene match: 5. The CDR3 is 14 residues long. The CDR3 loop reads CASSLGTGGDEQFF. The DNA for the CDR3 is TGTGCCAGCAGCTTAGGAACGGGGGGTGATGAGCAGTTCTTC.

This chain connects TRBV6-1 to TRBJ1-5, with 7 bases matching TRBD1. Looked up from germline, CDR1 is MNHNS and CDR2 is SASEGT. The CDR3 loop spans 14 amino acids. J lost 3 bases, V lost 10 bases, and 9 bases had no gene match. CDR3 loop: CAILRGPHNQPQHF. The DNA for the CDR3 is TGTGCCATCCTAAGGGGGCCCCACAATCAGCCCCAGCATTTT.

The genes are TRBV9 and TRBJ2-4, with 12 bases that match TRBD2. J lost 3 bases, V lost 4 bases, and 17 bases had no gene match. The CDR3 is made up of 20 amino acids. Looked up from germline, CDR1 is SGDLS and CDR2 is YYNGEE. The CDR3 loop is CASSSLPASGGAGVKNIQYF. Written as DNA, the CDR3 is TGTGCCAGCAGCTCACTCCCGGCTAGCGGGGGGGCCGGGGTCAAAAACATTCAGTACTTC.

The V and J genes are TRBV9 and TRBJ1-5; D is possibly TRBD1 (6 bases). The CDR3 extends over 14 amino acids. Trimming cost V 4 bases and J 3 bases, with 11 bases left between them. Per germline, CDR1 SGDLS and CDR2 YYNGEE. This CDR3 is CASSLGQHNQPQHF. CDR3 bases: TGTGCCAGCAGCCTCGGACAGCACAATCAGCCCCAGCATTTT.

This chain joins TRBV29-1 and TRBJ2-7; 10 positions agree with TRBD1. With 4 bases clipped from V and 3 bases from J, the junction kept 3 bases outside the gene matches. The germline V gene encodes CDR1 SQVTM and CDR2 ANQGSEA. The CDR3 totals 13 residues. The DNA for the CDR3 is TGCAGCGTTGGACAGGGGGCCGGCTACGAGCAGTACGTC. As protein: CSVGQGAGYEQYV.

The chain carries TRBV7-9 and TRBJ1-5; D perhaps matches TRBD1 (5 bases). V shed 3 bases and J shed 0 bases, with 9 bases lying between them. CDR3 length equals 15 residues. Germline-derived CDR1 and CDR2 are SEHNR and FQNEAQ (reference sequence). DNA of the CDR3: TGTGCCAGCAGCTTTGGACACGATAGCAATCAGCCCCAGCATTTT. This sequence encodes CASSFGHDSNQPQHF.

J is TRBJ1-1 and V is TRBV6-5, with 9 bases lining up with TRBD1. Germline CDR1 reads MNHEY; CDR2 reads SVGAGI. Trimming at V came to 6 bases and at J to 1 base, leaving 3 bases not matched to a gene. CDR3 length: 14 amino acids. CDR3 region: CASSRTGANTEAFF. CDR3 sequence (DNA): TGTGCCAGCAGCCGGACAGGGGCGAACACTGAAGCTTTCTTT.

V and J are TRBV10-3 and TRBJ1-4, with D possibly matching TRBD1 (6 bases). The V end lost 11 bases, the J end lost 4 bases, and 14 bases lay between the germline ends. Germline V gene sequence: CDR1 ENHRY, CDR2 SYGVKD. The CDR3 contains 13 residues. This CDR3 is CASRTADNEKLFF. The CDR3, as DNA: TGTGCCTCGCGGACAGCTGATAATGAAAAACTGTTTTTT.